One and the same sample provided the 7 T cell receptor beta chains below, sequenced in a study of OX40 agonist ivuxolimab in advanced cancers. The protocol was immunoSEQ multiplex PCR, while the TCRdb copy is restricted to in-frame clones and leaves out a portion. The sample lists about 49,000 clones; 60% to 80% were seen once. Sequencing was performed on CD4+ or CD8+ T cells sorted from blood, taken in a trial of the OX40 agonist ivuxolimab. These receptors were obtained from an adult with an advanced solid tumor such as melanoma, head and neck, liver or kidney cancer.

CDR3 DNA: TGCGCCAGCAGCCAACTAGCGCATGAGAACAATGAGCAGTTCTTC. Its translation is CASSQLAHENNEQFF. The rearrangement uses TRBV4-1 and TRBJ2-1, with D possibly TRBD2 on 6 matching bases. The CDR3 loop spans 15 amino acids. V lost 2 bases and J lost 5, with 13 bases in between. Germline CDR1 is MGHRA and CDR2 is YSYEKL.

DNA of the CDR3: TGTGCCAGTAGTCGACCTTCCCCAGGGACCGAAGAGACCCAGTACTTC. Protein product: CASSRPSPGTEETQYF. The chain links TRBV19 to TRBJ2-5; possibly TRBD1 or TRBD2 for D (5 bases each). V lost 5 bases to trimming and J lost 3 bases, with 19 bases between them. Germline V gives CDR1 LNHDA, CDR2 SQIVND (reference sequence). This CDR3 comprises 16 residues.

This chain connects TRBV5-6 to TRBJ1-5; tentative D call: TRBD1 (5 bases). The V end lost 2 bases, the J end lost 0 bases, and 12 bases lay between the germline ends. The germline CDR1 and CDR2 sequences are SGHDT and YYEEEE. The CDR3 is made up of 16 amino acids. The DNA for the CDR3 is TGTGCCAGCAGCTTTTTGGGGGTTGGTAGCAATCAGCCCCAGCATTTT. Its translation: CASSFLGVGSNQPQHF.

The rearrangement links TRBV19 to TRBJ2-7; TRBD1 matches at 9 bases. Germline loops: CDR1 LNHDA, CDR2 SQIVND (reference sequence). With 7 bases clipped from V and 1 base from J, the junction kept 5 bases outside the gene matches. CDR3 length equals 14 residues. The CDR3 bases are TGTGCCAGTACCCCACAGGGGGCATCCTACGAGCAGTACTTC. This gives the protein CASTPQGASYEQYF.

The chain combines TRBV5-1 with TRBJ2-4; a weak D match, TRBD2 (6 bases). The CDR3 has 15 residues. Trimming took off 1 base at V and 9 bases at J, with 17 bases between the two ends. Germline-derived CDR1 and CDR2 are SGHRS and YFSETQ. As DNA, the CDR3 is TGCGCCAGCAGCTTGTCCGCGGGGTCTAGTGGCATTCAGTACTTC. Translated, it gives CASSLSAGSSGIQYF.

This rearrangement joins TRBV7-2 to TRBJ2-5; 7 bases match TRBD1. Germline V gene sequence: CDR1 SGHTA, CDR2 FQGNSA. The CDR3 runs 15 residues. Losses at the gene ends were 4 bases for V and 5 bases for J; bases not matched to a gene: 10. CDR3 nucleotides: TGTGCCAGCAGCTATAACAAGGGGGCGCAGGAGACCCAGTACTTC. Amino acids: CASSYNKGAQETQYF.

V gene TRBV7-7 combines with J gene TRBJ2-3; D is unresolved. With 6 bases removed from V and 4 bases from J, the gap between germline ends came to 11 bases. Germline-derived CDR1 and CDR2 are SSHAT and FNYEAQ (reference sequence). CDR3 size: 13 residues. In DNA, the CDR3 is TGTGCCAGCAGTCTCTCTGGGGCAGATACGCAGTATTTT. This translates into CASSLSGADTQYF.